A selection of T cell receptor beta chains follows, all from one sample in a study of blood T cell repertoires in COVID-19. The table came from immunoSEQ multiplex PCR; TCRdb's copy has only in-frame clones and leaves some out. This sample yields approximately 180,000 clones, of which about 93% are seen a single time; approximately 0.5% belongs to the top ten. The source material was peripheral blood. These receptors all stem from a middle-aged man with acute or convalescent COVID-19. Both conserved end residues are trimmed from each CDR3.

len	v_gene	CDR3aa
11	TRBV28	ASSLRGWQPQH
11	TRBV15	ATSRDRGYGYT
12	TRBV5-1	ASSSTGGARGYT
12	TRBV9	ASSLGTGRYEQY
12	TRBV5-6	ASSLVQRNTEAF
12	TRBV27	ASSLGGAPYEQY
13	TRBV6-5	ASSYSRGTPSPLH
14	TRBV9	ASSVARLAGGNEQF
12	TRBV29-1	SVGAGRPPGEQY
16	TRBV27	ASSPRGRGAESFHGYT
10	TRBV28	ASSLPVETQY
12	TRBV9	ASSPRTASNTIY
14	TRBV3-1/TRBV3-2	ASSQEPAGGKETQY
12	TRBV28	ASSRAGGLNEQF
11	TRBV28	ASERGNSNEAF
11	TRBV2	ASTEGRLAPRY
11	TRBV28	ASPGQQRNGAF
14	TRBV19	ASSIGRDRQNTEAF
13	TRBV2	ASSEKVQGNQPQH
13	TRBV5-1	ASSLASGGQETQY
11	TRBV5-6	ASSRDWEETQY
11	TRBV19	ASSIPYVGELF
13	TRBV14	ASSQGASGAYTQY
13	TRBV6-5	ASSYTTGLANEQF
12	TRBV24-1	ATSDGDRAYGYT
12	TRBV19	ASSMVGSTDTQY
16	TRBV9	ASSVSSGGGAPYNEQF
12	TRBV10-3	AISESPLVGTQY
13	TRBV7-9	ASSPRQATNEKLF
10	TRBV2	ASSGYPTEQY
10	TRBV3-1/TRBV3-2	ASSQADQPQH
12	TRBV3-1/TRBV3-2	ASSPQGLGNTIY
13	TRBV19	ASSITGTGSLMAF
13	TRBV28	ASSLRDRVNYGYT
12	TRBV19	ASSSDRLRGGYT
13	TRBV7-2	ASSLARTGYYEQY
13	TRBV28	ASSLGGEGATEAF
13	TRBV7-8	ASSKDRGMVTEAF
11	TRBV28	ASSSGVGNTIY
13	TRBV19	ASSINLRGSYEQY
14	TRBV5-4	ASSSRTSGGVETQY
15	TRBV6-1	ASSDTQGSYSNQPQH
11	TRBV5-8	ASSYRGIYEQY
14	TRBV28	ASSLSIQYRDYGYT
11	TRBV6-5	ASSTGGRNTIY
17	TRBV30	AWRPGTGGRKSSNQPQH
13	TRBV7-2	ASSLGQLNTGELF
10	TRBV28	ASRYSYTEAF
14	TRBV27	ASSFQWGQETYEQY
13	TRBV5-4	ASSSIGGRNTEAF
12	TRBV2	ASSEGTYQETQY
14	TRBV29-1	SVGPGTGTSGNTIY